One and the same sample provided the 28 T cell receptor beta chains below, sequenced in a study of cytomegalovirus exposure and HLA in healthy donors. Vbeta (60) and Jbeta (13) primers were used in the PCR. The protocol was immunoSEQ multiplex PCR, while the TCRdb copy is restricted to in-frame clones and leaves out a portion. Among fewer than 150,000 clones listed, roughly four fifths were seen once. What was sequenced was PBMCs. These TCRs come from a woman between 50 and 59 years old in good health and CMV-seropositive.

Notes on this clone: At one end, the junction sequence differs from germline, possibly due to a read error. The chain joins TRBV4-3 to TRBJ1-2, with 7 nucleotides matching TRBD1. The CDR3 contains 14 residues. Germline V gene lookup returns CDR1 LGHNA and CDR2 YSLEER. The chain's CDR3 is CASSPDRSGYGYPF. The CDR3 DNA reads TGCGCCAGCAGCCCGGACAGGTCGGGCTATGGCTACCCCTTC.

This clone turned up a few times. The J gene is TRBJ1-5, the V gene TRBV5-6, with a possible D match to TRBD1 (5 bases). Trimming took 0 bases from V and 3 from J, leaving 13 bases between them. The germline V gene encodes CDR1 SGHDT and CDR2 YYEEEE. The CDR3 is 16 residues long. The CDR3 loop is CASSLGGGAYNQPQHF. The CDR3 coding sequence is TGTGCCAGCAGCTTGGGAGGCGGGGCCTACAATCAGCCCCAGCATTTT.

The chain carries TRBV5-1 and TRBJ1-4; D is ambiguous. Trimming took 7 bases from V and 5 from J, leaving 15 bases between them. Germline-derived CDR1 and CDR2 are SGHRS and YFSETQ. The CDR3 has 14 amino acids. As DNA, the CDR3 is TGCGCCAGCTACACGGAGCCGGGGAATGAAAAACTGTTTTTT. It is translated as CASYTEPGNEKLFF. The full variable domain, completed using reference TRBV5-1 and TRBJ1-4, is KAGVTQTPRYLIKTRGQQVTLSCSPISGHRSVSWYQQTPGQGLQFLFEYFSETQRNKGNFPGRFSGRQFSNSRSEMNVSTLELGDSALYLCASYTEPGNEKLFFGSGTQLSVL.

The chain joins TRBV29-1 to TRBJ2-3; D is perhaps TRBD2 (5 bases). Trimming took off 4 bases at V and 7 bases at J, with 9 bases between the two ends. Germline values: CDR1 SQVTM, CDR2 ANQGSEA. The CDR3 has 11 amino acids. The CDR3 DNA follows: TGCAGCGTTGGAATGGACTATACGCAGTATTTT. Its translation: CSVGMDYTQYF.

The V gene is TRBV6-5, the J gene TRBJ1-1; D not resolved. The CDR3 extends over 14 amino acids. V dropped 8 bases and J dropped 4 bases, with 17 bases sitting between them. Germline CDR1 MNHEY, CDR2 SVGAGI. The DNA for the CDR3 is TGTGCCAGCCGCTACCTAGGAGGGTTCACTGAAGCTTTCTTT. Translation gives CASRYLGGFTEAFF.

The CDR3 bases are TGTGCTATACGGGGGACAGGCTCCTACGAGCAGTACTTC. It codes for CAIRGTGSYEQYF. The chain joins TRBV6-1 to TRBJ2-7; TRBD1 agrees at 8 bases. CDR1 and CDR2 from the germline V gene are MNHNS and SASEGT. This CDR3 has 13 residues.

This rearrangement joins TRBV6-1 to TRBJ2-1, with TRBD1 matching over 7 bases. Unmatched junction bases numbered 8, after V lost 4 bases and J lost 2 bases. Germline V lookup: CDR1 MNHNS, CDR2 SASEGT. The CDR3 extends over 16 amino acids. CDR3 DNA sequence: TGTGCCAGCAGTGTTGTAGGGGGCCTCGCCTACAATGAGCAGTTCTTC. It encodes CASSVVGGLAYNEQFF.

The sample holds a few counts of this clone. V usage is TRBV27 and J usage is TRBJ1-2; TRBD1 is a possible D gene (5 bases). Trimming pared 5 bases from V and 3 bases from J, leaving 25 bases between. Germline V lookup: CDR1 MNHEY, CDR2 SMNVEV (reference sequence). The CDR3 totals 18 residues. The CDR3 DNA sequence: TGTGCCAGCAGTCCGACCCCGACCCTAGGAAAGACAGACTATGGCTACACCTTC. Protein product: CASSPTPTLGKTDYGYTF.

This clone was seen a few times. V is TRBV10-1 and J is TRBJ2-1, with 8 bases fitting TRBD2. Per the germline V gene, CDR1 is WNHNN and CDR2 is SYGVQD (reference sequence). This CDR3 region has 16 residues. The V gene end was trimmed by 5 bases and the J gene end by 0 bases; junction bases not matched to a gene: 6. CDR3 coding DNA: TGCGCCAGCAGTTGGGGGAGCGGGAGCTCCTACAATGAGCAGTTCTTC. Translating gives CASSWGSGSSYNEQFF.

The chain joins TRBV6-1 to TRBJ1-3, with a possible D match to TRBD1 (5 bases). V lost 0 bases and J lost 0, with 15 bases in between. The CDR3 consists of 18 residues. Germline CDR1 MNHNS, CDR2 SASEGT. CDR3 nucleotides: TGTGCCAGCAGTGAAGCCCAGGGTTTTTGGGACTCTGGAAACACCATATATTTT. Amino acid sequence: CASSEAQGFWDSGNTIYF.

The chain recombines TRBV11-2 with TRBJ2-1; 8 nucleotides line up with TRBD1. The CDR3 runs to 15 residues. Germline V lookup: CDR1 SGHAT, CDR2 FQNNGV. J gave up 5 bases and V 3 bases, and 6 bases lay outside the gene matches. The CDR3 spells CASSFNRGTHNEQFF. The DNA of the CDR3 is TGTGCCAGCAGCTTTAACAGGGGGACTCACAATGAGCAGTTCTTC.

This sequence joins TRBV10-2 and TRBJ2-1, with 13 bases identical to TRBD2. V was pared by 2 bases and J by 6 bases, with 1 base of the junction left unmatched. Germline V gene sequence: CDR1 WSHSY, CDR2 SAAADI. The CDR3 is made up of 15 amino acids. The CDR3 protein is CASSEGTSGANEQFF. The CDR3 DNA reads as TGCGCCAGCAGTGAGGGGACTAGCGGGGCCAATGAGCAGTTCTTC.

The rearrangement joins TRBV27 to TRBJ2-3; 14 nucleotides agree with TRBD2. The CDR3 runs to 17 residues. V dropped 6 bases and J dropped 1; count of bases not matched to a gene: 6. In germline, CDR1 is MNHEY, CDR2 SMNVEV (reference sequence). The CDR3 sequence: CASSRTSGGFGTDTQYF. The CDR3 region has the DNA TGTGCCAGCAGCCGGACTAGCGGGGGGTTTGGCACAGATACGCAGTATTTT.

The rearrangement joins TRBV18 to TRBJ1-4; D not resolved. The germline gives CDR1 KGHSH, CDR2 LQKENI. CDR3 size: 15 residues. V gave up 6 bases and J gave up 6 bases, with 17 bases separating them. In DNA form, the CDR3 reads TGTGCCAGCTCTCAGACCACAAGGAGGGATGAAAAACTGTTTTTT. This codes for CASSQTTRRDEKLFF.

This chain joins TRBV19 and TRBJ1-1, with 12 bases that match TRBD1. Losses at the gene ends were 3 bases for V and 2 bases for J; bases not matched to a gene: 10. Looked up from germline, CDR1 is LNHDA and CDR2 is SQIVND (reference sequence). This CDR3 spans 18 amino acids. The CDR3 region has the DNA TGTGCCAGTAGTATCCTGGGACAGGGGGCATCGAAAAACACTGAAGCTTTCTTT. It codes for CASSILGQGASKNTEAFF.

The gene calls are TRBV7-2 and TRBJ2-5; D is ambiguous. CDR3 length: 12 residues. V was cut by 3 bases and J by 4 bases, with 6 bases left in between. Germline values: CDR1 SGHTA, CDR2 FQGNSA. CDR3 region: CASSFGRETQYF. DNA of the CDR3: TGTGCCAGCAGCTTCGGTAGAGAGACCCAGTACTTC.

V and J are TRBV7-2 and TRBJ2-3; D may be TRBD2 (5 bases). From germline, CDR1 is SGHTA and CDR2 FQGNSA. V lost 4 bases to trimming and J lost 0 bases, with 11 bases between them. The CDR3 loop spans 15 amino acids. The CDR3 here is CASSSRAVSTDTQYF. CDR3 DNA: TGTGCCAGCAGCTCCCGAGCGGTTAGCACAGATACGCAGTATTTT.

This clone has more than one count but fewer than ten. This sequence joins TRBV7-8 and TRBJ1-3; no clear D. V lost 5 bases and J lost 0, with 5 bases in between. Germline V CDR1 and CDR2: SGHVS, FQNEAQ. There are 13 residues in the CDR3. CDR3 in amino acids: CASSLSSGNTIYF. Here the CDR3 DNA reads TGTGCCAGCAGCCTTAGCTCTGGAAACACCATATATTTT.

CDR3 sequence reads: CASSLARSPTNEKLFF. The CDR3 bases are TGTGCCAGCAGCTTAGCGAGGTCCCCGACTAATGAAAAACTGTTTTTT. The chain links TRBV7-2 to TRBJ1-4, with D unclear. From germline, CDR1 is SGHTA and CDR2 FQGNSA. The CDR3 is made up of 16 amino acids. Between the trimmed V and J ends, which lost 0 bases and 2 bases, there was a span of 10 bases. The full variable domain, rest sourced from reference TRBV7-2 and TRBJ1-4, is GAGVSQSPSNKVTEKGKDVELRCDPISGHTALYWYRQSLGQGLEFLIYFQGNSAPDKSGLPSDRFSAERTGGSVSTLTIQRTQQEDSAVYLCASSLARSPTNEKLFFGSGTQLSVL.

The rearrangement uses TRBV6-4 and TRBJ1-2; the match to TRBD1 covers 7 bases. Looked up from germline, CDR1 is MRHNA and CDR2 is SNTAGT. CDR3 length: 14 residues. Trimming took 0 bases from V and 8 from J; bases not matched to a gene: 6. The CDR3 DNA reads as TGTGCCAGCAGTGACTCTACAGGGGCGAGGGGCTACACCTTC. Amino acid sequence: CASSDSTGARGYTF.

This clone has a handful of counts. CDR3 bases: TGTGCCAGCAGTTACGACCGAGGGTCTGAAGCTTTCTTT. It encodes CASSYDRGSEAFF. The chain employs TRBV6-5 and TRBJ1-1; no definite D call. CDR1 is MNHEY, CDR2 SVGAGI, per germline. CDR3 length: 13 amino acids. Trimming removed 2 bases at V and 6 bases at J, with 10 bases between.

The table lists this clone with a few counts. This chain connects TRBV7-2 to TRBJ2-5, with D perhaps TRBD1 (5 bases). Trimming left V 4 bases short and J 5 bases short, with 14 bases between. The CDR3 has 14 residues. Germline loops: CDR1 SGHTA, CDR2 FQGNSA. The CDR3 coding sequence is TGTGCCAGCAGCTCCGGCAGGGCGCTGGAGACCCAGTACTTC. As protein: CASSSGRALETQYF. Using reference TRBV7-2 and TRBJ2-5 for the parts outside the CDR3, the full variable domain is GAGVSQSPSNKVTEKGKDVELRCDPISGHTALYWYRQSLGQGLEFLIYFQGNSAPDKSGLPSDRFSAERTGGSVSTLTIQRTQQEDSAVYLCASSSGRALETQYFGPGTRLLVL.

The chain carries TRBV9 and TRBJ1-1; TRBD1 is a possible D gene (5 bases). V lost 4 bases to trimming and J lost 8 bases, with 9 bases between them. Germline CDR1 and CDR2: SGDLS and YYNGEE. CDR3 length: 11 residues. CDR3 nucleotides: TGTGCCAGCAGCTCTCCAGGGGAAGCTTTCTTT. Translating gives CASSSPGEAFF.

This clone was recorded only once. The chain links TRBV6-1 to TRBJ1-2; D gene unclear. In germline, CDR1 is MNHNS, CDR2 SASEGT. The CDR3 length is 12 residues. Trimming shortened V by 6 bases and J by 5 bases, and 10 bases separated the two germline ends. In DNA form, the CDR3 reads TGTGCCAGCAGCCTGCGGGATTATGGCTACACCTTC. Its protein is CASSLRDYGYTF.

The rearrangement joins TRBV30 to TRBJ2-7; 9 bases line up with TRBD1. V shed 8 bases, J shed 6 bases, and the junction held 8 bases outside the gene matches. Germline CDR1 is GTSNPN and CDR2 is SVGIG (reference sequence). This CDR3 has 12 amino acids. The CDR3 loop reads CAIRPTGGEQYF. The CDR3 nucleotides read TGTGCCATACGCCCGACAGGGGGCGAGCAGTACTTC.

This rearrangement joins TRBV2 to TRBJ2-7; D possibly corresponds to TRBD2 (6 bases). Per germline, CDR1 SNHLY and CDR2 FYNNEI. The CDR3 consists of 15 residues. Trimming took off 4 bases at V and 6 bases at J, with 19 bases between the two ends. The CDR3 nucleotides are TGTGCCAGCAGTGTAGTATCGTGGGGGGTAGGCGAGCAGTACTTC. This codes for CASSVVSWGVGEQYF.

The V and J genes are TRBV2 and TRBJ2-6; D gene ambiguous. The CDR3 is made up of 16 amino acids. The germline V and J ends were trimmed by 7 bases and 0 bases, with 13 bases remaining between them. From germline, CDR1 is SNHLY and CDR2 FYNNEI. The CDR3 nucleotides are TGTGCCAGCATATCCGGCGCTAGCTCTGGGGCCAACGTCCTGACTTTC. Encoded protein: CASISGASSGANVLTF.

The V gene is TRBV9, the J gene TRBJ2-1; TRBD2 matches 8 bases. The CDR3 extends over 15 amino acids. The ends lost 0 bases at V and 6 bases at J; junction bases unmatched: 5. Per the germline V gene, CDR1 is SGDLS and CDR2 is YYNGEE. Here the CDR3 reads CASSVGDGGGNEQFF. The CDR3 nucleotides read TGTGCCAGCAGCGTAGGAGACGGGGGGGGCAATGAGCAGTTCTTC.